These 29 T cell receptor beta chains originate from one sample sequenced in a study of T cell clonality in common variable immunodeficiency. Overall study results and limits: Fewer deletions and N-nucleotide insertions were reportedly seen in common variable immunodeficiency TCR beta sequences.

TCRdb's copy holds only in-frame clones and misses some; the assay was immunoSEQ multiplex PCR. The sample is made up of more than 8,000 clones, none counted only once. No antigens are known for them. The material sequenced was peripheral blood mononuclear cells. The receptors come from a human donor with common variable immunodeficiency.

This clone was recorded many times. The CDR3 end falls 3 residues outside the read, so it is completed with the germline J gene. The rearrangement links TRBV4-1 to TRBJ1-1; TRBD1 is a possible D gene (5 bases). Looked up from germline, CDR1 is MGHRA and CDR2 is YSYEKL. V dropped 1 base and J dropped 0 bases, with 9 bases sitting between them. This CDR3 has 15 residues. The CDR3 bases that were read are TGCGCCAGCAGCCAAGGGGGACTGCTGAACACTGAA. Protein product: CASSQGGLLNTE. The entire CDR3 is CASSQGGLLNTEAFF.

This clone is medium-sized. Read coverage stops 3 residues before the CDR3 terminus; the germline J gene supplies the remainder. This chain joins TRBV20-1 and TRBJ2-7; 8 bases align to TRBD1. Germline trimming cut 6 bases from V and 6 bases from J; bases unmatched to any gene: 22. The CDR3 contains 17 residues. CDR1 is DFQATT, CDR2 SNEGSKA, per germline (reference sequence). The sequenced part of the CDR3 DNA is TGCAGTGCCATCTCAACATCACCGGGGACAGGTCCATCCGAG. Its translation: CSAISTSPGTGPSE. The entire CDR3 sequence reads CSAISTSPGTGPSEQYF.

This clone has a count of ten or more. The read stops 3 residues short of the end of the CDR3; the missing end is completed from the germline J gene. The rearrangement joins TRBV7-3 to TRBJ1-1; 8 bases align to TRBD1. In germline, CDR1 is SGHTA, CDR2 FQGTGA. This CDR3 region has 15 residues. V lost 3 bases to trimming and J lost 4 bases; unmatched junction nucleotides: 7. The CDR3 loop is CASSFQTGVPTEAFF. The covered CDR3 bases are TGTGCCAGCAGCTTCCAGACAGGGGTTCCCACTGAA. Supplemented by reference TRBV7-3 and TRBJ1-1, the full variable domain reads GAGVSQTPSNKVTEKGKYVELRCDPISGHTALYWYRQSLGQGPEFLIYFQGTGAADDSGLPNDRFFAVRPEGSVSTLKIQRTERGDSAVYLCASSFQTGVPTEAFFGQGTRLTVV.

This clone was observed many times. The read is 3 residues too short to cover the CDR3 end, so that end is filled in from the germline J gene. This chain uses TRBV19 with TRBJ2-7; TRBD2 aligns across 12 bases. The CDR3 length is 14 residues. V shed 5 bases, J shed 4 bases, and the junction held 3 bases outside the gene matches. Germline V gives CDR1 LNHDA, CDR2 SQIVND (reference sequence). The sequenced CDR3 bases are TGTGCCAGTAGTTCAACTAGCGGGGGGTACGAG. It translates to CASSSTSGGYE. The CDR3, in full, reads CASSSTSGGYEQYF. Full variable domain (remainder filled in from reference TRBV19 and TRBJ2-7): DGGITQSPKYLFRKEGQNVTLSCEQNLNHDAMYWYRQDPGQGLRLIYYSQIVNDFQKGDIAEGYSVSREKKESFPLTVTSAQKNPTAFYLCASSSTSGGYEQYFGPGTRLTVT.

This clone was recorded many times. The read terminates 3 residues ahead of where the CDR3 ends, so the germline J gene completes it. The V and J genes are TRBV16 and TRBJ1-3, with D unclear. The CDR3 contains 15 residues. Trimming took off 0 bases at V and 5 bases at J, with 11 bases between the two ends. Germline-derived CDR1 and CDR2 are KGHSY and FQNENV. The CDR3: CASSQSLVQRNTIYF. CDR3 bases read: TGTGCCAGCAGCCAATCTCTGGTTCAGAGAAACACC. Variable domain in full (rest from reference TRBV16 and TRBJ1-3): GEEVAQTPKHLVRGEGQKAKLYCAPIKGHSYVFWYQQVLKNEFKFLISFQNENVFDETGMPKERFSAKCLPNSPCSLEIQATKLEDSAVYFCASSQSLVQRNTIYFGEGSWLTVV.

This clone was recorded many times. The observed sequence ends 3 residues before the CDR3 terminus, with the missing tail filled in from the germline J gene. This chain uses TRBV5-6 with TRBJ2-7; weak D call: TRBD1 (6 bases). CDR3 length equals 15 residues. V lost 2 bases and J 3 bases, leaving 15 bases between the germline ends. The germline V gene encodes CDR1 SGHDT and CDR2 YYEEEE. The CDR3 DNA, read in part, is TGTGCCAGCAGCTTCGATAGGGACACTGTCTACGAG. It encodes CASSFDRDTVYE. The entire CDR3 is CASSFDRDTVYEQYF.

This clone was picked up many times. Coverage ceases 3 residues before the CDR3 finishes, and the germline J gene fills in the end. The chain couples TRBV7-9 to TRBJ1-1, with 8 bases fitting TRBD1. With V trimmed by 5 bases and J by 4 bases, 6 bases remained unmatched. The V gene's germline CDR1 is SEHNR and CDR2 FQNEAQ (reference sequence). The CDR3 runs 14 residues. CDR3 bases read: TGTGCCAGCAGCCCCAGGACAGGGAGCACTGAA. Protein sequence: CASSPRTGSTE. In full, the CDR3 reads CASSPRTGSTEAFF.

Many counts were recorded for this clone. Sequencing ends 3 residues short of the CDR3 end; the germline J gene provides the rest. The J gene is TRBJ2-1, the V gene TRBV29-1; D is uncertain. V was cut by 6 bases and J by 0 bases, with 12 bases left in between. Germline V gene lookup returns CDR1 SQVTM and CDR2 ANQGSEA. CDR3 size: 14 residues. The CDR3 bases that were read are TGCAGCGTCCAGAGGTCGAGCTCCTACAATGAG. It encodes CSVQRSSSYNE. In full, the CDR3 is CSVQRSSSYNEQFF.

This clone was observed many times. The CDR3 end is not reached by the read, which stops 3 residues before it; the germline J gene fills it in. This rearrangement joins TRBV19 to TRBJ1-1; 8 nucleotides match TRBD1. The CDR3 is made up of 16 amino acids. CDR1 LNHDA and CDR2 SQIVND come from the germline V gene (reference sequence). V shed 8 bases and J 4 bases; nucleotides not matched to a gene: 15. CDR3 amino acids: CASCDRGLPMGTEAFF. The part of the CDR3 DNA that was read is TGTGCCAGTTGCGACAGGGGATTACCTATGGGCACTGAA.

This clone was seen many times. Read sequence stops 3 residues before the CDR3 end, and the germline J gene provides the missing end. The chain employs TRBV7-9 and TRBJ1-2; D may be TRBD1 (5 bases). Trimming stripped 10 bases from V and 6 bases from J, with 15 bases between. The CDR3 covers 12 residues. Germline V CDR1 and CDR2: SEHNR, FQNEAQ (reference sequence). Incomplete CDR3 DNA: TGTGCCACCCTCCTGGGGCCCAATGGC. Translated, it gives CATLLGPNG. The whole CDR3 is CATLLGPNGYTF.

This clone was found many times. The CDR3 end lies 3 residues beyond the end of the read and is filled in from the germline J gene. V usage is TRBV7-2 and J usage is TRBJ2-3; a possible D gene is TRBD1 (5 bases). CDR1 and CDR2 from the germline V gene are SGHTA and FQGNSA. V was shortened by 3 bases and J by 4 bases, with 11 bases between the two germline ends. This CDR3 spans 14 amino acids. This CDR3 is CASSLSRAADTQYF. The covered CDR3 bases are TGTGCCAGCAGCTTGAGCAGGGCCGCAGATACG. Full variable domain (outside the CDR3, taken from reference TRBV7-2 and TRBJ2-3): GAGVSQSPSNKVTEKGKDVELRCDPISGHTALYWYRQSLGQGLEFLIYFQGNSAPDKSGLPSDRFSAERTGGSVSTLTIQRTQQEDSAVYLCASSLSRAADTQYFGPGTRLTVL.

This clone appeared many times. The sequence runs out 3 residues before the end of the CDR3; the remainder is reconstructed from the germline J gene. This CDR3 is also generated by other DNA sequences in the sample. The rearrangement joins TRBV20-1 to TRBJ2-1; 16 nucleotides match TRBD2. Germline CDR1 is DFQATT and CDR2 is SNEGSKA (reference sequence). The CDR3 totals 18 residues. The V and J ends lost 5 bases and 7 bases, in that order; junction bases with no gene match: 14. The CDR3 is CSAPGHGTSGRAPNEQFF. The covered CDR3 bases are TGCAGTGCTCCCGGACACGGGACTAGCGGGAGGGCCCCTAATGAG.

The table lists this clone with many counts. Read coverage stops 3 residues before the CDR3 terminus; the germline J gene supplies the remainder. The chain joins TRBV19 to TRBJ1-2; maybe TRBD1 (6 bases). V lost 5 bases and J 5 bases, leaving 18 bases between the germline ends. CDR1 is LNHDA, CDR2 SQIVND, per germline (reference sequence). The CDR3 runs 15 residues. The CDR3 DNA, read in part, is TGTGCCAGTAGTCCTATGGCCGGGACAAGTTATGGC. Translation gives CASSPMAGTSYG. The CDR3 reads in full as CASSPMAGTSYGYTF.

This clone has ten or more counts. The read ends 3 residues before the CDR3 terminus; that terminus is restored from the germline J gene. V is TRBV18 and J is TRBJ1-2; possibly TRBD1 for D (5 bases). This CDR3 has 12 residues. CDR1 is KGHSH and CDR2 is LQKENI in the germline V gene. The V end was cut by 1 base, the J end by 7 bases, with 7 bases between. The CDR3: CASSPQRGGYTF. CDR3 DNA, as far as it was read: TGTGCCAGCTCACCACAAAGGGGTGGC.

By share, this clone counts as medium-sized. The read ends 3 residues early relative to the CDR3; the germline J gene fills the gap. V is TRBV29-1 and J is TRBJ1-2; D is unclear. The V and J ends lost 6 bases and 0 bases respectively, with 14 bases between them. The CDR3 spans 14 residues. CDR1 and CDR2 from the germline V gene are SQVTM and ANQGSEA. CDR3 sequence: CSVGVPPANYGYTF. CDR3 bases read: TGCAGCGTCGGGGTACCACCAGCTAACTATGGC. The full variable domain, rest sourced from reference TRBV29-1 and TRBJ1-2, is SAVISQKPSRDICQRGTSLTIQCQVDSQVTMMFWYRQQPGQSLTLIATANQGSEATYESGFVIDKFPISRPNLTFSTLTVSNMSPEDSSIYLCSVGVPPANYGYTFGSGTRLTVV.

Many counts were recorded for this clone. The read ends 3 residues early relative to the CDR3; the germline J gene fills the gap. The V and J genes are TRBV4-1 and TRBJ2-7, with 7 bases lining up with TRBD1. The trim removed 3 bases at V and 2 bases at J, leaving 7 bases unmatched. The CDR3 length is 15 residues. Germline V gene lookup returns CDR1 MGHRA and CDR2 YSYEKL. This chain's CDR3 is CASSQAGTATYEQYF. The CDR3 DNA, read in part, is TGCGCCAGCAGCCAGGCCGGGACAGCTACCTACGAG.

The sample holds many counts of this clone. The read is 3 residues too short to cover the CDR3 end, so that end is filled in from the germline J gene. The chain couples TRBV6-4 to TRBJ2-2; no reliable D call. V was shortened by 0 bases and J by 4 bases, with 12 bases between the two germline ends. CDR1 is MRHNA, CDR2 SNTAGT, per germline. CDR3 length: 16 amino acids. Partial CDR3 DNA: TGTGCCAGCAGTGACTCGGCTTACACGTTCACCGGGGAG. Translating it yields CASSDSAYTFTGE. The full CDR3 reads CASSDSAYTFTGELFF.

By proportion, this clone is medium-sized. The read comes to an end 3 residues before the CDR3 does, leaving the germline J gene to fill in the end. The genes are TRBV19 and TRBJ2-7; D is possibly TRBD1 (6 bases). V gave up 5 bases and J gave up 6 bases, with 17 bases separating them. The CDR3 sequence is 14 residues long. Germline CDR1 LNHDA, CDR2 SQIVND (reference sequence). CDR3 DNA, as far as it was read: TGTGCCAGTAGTGGCCGGACAGAGCTCACCGAG. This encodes CASSGRTELTE. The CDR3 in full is CASSGRTELTEQYF.

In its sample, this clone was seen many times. The CDR3 sequence: CATQADRSIAKTQYF. CDR3 DNA, as far as it was read: TGCGCCACCCAAGCGGACAGGTCGATAGCAAAGACC. The J gene is TRBJ2-5, the V gene TRBV5-1, with 7 bases identical to TRBD1. The sequenced fragment ends 3 residues before the CDR3 boundary, so the rest is inferred from the germline J gene. CDR1 is SGHRS, CDR2 YFSETQ, per germline. The J segment lost 6 bases and the V segment lost 9 bases, leaving 17 bases of the junction unmatched. There are 15 residues in the CDR3.

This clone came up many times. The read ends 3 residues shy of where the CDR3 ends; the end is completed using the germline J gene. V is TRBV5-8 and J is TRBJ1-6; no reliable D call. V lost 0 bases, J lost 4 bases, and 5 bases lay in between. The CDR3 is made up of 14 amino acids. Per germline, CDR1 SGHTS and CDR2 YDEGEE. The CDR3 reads CASSLEGYNSPLHF. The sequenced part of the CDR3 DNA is TGTGCCAGCAGCTTGGAAGGGTATAATTCACCC.

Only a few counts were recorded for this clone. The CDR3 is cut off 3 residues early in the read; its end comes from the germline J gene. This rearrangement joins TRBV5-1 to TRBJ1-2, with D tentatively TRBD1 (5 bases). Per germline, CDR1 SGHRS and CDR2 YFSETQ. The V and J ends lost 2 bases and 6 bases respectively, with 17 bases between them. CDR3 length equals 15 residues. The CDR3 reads CASSLSIAGGDGYTF. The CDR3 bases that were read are TGCGCCAGCAGCTTATCGATTGCCGGGGGGGATGGC.

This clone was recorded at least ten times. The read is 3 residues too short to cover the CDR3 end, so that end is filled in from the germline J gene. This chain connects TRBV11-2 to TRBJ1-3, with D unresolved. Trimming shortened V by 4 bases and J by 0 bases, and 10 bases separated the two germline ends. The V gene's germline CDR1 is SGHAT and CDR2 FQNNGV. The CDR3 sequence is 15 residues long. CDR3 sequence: CASSSNPGSGNTIYF. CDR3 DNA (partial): TGTGCCAGCAGCTCTAACCCCGGCTCTGGAAACACC.

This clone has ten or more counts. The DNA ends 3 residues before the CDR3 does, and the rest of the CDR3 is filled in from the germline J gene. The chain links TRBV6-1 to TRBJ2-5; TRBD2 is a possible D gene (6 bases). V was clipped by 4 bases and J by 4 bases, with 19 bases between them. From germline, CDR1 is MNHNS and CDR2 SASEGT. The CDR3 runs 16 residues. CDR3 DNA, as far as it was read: TGTGCCAGCAGTGGATCCGGGACTGGGGTTTTAGAGACC. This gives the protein CASSGSGTGVLET. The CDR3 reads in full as CASSGSGTGVLETQYF.

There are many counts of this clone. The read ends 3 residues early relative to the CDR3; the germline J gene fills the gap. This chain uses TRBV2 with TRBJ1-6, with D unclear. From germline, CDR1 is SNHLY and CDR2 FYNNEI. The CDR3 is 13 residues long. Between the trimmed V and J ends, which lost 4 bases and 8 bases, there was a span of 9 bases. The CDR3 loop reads CASSADGDSPLHF. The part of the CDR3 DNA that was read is TGTGCCAGCAGTGCGGACGGGGATTCACCC. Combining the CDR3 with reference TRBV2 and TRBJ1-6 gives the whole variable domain EPEVTQTPSHQVTQMGQEVILRCVPISNHLYFYWYRQILGQKVEFLVSFYNNEISEKSEIFDDQFSVERPDGSNFTLKIRSTKLEDSAMYFCASSADGDSPLHFGNGTRLTVT.

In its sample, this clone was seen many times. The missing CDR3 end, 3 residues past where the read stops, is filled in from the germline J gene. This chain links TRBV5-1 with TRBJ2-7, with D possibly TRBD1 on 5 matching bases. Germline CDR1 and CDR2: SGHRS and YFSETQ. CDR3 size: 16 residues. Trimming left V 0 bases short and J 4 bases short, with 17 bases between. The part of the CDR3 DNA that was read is TGCGCCAGCAGCTTGGTGGTCGGGCCCAGGGCGTACGAG. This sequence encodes CASSLVVGPRAYE. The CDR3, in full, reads CASSLVVGPRAYEQYF.

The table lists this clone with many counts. The CDR3 sequence is CSARESAVSYNEQFF. The CDR3 bases that were read are TGCAGTGCTAGAGAATCAGCGGTCTCCTACAATGAG. The J gene is TRBJ2-1, the V gene TRBV20-1; D possibly corresponds to TRBD2 (5 bases). The DNA ends 3 residues before the CDR3 does, and the rest of the CDR3 is filled in from the germline J gene. V lost 0 bases, J lost 0 bases, and 9 bases lay in between. This CDR3 has 15 amino acids. Germline-derived CDR1 and CDR2 are DFQATT and SNEGSKA (reference sequence).

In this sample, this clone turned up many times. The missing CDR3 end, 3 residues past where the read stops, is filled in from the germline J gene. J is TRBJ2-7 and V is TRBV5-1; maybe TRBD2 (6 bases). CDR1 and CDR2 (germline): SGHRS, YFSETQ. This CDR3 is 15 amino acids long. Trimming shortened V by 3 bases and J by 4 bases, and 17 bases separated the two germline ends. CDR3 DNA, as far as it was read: TGCGCCAGCAGCTACCTATCTGGGGGGATTTACGAG. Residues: CASSYLSGGIYE. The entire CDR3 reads CASSYLSGGIYEQYF.

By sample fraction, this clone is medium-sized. The covered CDR3 bases are TGTGCCAGCAGCCAATCGCCCCGGACAGGGGGCTACGAG. This encodes CASSQSPRTGGYE. The full CDR3 reads CASSQSPRTGGYEQYF. This chain links TRBV16 with TRBJ2-7; TRBD1 aligns across 10 bases. The CDR3 is cut off 3 residues early in the read; its end comes from the germline J gene. J lost 3 bases, V lost 0 bases, and 5 bases had no gene match. This CDR3 is 16 amino acids long. The germline CDR1 and CDR2 sequences are KGHSY and FQNENV. The variable domain in full, completed from reference TRBV16 and TRBJ2-7, reads GEEVAQTPKHLVRGEGQKAKLYCAPIKGHSYVFWYQQVLKNEFKFLISFQNENVFDETGMPKERFSAKCLPNSPCSLEIQATKLEDSAVYFCASSQSPRTGGYEQYFGPGTRLTVT.

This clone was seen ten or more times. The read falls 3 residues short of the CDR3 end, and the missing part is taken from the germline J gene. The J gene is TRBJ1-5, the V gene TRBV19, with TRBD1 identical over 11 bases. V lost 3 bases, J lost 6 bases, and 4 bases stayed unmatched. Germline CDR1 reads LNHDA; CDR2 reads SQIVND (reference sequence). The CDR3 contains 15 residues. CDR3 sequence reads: CASSMRTGGSQPQHF. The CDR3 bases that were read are TGTGCCAGTAGTATGAGGACAGGGGGCAGTCAGCCC.